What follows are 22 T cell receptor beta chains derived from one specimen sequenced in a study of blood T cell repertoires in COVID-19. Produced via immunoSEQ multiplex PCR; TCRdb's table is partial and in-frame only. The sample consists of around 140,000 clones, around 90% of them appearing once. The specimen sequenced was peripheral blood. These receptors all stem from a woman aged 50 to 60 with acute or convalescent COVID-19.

The DNA for the CDR3 is TGTGCCAGCAAACAAACAGGGGGAATCAACAATGAGCAGTTCTTC. It codes for CASKQTGGINNEQFF. This chain connects TRBV27 to TRBJ2-1; the match to TRBD1 covers 8 bases. Germline V CDR1 and CDR2: MNHEY, SMNVEV (reference sequence). The length of the CDR3 is 15 residues. The ends lost 7 bases at V and 5 bases at J; junction bases unmatched: 10.

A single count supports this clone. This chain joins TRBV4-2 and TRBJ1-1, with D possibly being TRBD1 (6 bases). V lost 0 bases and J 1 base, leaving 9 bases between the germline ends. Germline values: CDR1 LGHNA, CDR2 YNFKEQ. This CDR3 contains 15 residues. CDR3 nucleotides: TGTGCCAGCAGCCAAGAGCCAGGGGAGAACACTGAAGCTTTCTTT. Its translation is CASSQEPGENTEAFF.

The DNA for the CDR3 is TGTGCCAGCAGCTTTCTCCGGGAGTCTCGCCAAGAGACCCAGTACTTC. Translation gives CASSFLRESRQETQYF. V is TRBV5-4 and J is TRBJ2-5; possible D gene TRBD2, 6 bases. The germline CDR1 and CDR2 sequences are SGHNT and YYREEE (reference sequence). This CDR3 is 16 amino acids long. V was clipped by 2 bases and J by 1 base, with 15 bases between them. Complete variable domain (other parts from reference TRBV5-4 and TRBJ2-5): ETGVTQSPTHLIKTRGQQVTLRCSSQSGHNTVSWYQQALGQGPQFIFQYYREEENGRGNFPPRFSGLQFPNYSSELNVNALELDDSALYLCASSFLRESRQETQYFGPGTRLLVL.

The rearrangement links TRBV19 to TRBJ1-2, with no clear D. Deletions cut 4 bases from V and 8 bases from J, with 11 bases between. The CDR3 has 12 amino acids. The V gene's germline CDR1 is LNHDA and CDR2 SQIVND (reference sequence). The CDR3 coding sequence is TGTGCCAGTAGTACACGGTTGCACGGCTACACCTTC. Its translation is CASSTRLHGYTF. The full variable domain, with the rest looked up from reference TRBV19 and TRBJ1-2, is DGGITQSPKYLFRKEGQNVTLSCEQNLNHDAMYWYRQDPGQGLRLIYYSQIVNDFQKGDIAEGYSVSREKKESFPLTVTSAQKNPTAFYLCASSTRLHGYTFGSGTRLTVV.

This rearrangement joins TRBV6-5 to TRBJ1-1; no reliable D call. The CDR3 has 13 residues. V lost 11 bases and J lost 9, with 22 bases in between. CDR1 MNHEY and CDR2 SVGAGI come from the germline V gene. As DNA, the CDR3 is TGTGCCTGCCTAGGCAGCTCCGGAAAAAAAGCTTTCTTT. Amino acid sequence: CACLGSSGKKAFF.

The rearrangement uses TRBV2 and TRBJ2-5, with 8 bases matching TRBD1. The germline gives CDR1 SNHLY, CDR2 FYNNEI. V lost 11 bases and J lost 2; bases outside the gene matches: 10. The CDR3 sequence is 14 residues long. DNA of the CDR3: TGTGCCTCCACGCAGGGGGCTTTACAAGAGACCCAGTACTTC. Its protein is CASTQGALQETQYF.

The CDR3: CASSLPRGARSTDTQYF. The CDR3 DNA reads as TGTGCCAGCAGTCTCCCTCGGGGAGCGAGGAGCACAGATACGCAGTATTTT. The V call is TRBV28, the J call TRBJ2-3, with D possibly being TRBD2 (5 bases). Germline CDR1 is MDHEN and CDR2 is SYDVKM. V lost 5 bases and J 0 bases, leaving 18 bases between the germline ends. The CDR3 covers 17 residues.

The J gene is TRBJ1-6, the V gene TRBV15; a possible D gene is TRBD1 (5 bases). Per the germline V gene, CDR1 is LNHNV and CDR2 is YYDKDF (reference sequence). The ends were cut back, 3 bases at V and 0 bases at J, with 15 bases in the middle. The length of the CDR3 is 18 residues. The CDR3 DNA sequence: TGTGCCACCAGCAGCCAGACAGTGTTTAGCTCCTATAATTCACCCCTCCACTTT. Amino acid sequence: CATSSQTVFSSYNSPLHF.

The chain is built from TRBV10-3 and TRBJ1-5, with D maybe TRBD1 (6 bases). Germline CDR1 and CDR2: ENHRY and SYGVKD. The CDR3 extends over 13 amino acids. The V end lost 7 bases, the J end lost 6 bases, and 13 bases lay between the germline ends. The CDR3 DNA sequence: TGTGCCATCACTCCAGGGGAGAGTCAGCCCCAGCATTTT. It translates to CAITPGESQPQHF.

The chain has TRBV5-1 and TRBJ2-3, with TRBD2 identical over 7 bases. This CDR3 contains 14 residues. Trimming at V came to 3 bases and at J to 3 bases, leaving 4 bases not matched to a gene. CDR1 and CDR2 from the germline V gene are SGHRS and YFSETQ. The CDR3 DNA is TGCGCCAGCAGCTGGGGGGACTATACAGATACGCAGTATTTT. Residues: CASSWGDYTDTQYF.

CDR3 nucleotide sequence: TGTGCCAGCAGCCCTTTCGGCGGGGATGGAGAGACCCAGTACTTC. Its protein is CASSPFGGDGETQYF. The chain has TRBV7-9 and TRBJ2-5, with D perhaps TRBD2 (6 bases). CDR1 SEHNR and CDR2 FQNEAQ come from the germline V gene (reference sequence). V lost 5 bases, J lost 4 bases, and 17 bases lay in between. This CDR3 region has 15 residues.

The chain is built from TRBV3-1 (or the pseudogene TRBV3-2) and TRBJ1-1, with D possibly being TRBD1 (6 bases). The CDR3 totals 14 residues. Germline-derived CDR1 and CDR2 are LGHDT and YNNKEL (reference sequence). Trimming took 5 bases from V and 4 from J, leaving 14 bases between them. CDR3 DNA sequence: TGTGCCAGCAGCTTTTCAGGGGAAAGCACTGAAGCTTTCTTT. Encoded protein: CASSFSGESTEAFF.

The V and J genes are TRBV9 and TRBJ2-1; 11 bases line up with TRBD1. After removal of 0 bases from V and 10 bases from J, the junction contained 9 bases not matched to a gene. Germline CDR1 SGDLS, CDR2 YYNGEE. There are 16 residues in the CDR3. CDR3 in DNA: TGTGCCAGCAGCGTAGCAGGGACAGGGGGTTCAATGGAGCAGTTCTTC. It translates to CASSVAGTGGSMEQFF.

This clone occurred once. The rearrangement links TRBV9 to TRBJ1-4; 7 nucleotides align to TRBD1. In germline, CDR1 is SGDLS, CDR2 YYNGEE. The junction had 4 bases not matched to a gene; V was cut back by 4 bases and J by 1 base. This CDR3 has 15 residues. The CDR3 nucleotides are TGTGCCAGCAGCCCTCGACAGGGAACTAATGAAAAACTGTTTTTT. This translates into CASSPRQGTNEKLFF. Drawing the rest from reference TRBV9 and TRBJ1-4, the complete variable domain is DSGVTQTPKHLITATGQRVTLRCSPRSGDLSVYWYQQSLDQGLQFLIQYYNGEERAKGNILERFSAQQFPDLHSELNLSSLELGDSALYFCASSPRQGTNEKLFFGSGTQLSVL.

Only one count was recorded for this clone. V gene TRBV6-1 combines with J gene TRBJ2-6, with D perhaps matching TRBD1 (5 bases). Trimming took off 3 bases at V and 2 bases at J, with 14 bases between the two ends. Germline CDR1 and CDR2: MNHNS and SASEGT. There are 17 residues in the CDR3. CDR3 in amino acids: CASSDAGAGAGANVLTF. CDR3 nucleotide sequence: TGTGCCAGCAGTGACGCTGGGGCCGGAGCTGGGGCCAACGTCCTGACTTTC.

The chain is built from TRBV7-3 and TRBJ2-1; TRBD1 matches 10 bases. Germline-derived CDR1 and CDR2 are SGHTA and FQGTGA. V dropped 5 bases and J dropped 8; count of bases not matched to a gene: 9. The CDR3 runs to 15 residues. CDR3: CASSLTGGFMDEQFF. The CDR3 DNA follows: TGTGCCAGCAGCCTGACAGGGGGCTTCATGGATGAGCAGTTCTTC.

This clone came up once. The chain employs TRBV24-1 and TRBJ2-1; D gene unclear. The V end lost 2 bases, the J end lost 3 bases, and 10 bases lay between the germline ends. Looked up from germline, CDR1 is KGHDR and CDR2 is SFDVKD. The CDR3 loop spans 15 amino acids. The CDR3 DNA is TGTGCCACCAGTGATTCAGGAATGGGCTACAATGAGCAGTTCTTC. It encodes CATSDSGMGYNEQFF.

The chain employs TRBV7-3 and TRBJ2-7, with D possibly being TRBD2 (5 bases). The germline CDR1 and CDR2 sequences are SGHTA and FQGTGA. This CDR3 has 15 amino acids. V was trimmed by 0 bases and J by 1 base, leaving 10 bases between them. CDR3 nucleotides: TGTGCCAGCAGCTTAACCCACGGGGTGTCCTACGAGCAGTACTTC. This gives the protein CASSLTHGVSYEQYF.

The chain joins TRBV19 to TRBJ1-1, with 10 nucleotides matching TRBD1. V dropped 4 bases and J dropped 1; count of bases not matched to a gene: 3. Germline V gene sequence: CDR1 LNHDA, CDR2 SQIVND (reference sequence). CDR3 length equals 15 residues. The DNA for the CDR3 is TGTGCCAGTAGTACGGACAGGGGGAAGAACACTGAAGCTTTCTTT. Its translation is CASSTDRGKNTEAFF.

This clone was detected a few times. DNA of the CDR3: TGTGCCAGCAGCTGGGACAGGGTGAGGGAGCAGTACTTC. Protein: CASSWDRVREQYF. The gene calls are TRBV5-4 and TRBJ2-7; TRBD1 aligns across 9 bases. Germline V lookup: CDR1 SGHNT, CDR2 YYREEE (reference sequence). The J segment lost 7 bases and the V segment lost 3 bases, leaving 5 bases of the junction unmatched. This CDR3 has 13 amino acids.

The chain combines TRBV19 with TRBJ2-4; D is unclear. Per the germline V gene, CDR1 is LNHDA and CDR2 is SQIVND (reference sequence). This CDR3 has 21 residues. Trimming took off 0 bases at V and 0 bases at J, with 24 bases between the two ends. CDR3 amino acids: CASSIDLRNYKPVLAKNIQYF. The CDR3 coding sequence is TGTGCCAGTAGTATAGATCTTAGGAACTACAAACCAGTCCTAGCCAAAAACATTCAGTACTTC.

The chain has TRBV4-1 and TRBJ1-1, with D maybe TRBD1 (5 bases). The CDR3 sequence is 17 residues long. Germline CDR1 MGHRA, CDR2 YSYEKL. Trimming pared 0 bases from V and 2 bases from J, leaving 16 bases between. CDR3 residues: CASSQEWTNPSNTEAFF. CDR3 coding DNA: TGCGCCAGCAGCCAAGAGTGGACAAACCCCTCTAACACTGAAGCTTTCTTT.